This T cell receptor beta chain was sequenced in a study of lymphopenia after photon versus proton radiotherapy. Germline V gives CDR1 SGHNT, CDR2 YYREEE (reference sequence). This CDR3 comprises 13 residues. V was shortened by 1 base and J by 3 bases, with 7 bases between the two germline ends. Assay used: immunoSEQ multiplex PCR; TCRdb lists only in-frame clones, some missing. The sample records 14,000 or so clones, 82% being singletons. The receptor was derived from a man aged 45-60 years with gastric cancer. The genes are TRBV5-4 and TRBJ1-2, with D possibly TRBD1 on 5 matching bases. Sample: peripheral blood, taken from a patient treated with photon-based radiotherapy. CDR3 sequence reads: CASSLMGDYGYTF. The CDR3 nucleotides are TGTGCCAGCAGCTTGATGGGGGACTATGGCTACACCTTC. The variable domain in full, with the rest retrieved from reference TRBV5-4 and TRBJ1-2, is ETGVTQSPTHLIKTRGQQVTLRCSSQSGHNTVSWYQQALGQGPQFIFQYYREEENGRGNFPPRFSGLQFPNYSSELNVNALELDDSALYLCASSLMGDYGYTFGSGTRLTVV.